This T cell receptor beta chain was captured by sequencing in a study of blood T cells in healthy people across ages. Whole-study findings and limits: Diversity of TCR beta per million T cells declined in a roughly linear way with age.

CDR1 SEHNR and CDR2 FQNEAQ come from the germline V gene (reference sequence). CDR3 size: 17 residues. Donors were healthy Caucasian individuals from Russia aged roughly 6 to 90. Donors gave roughly 10 milliliters of peripheral blood apiece. In this sample, this clonotype turned up once. Its cognate antigen is unknown. For the second PCR, which ran for about 7 to 12 cycles, a sample-barcoded 5' primer and a J-beta primer mix were used. The template-switch adaptor was a 5' adaptor with 12 random nucleotides. It tagged each cDNA molecule. TCRdb passed the 5' RACE reads through MiXCR, listing each CDR3 protein once. The table includes 1.5 million to 2 million distinct CDR3 sequences, about 50% detected once.

This receptor was identified in a woman aged 40-49 years in good health. The chain is built from TRBV7-9 and TRBJ2-1, with a weak D call TRBD2 (7 bases). The J call may be incorrect, as the DNA end agrees better with TRBJ2-7. The specimen sequenced was blood. CDR3 DNA sequence: TGTGCCAGCAGCTCCTTCCCTACGGGGGGCGCCTACAATGAGCAGTACTTC. Its protein product is CASSSFPTGGAYNEQYF.